One and the same sample provided the 20 T cell receptor beta chains below, sequenced in a study of cytomegalovirus exposure and HLA in healthy donors. PCR employed 60 Vbeta and 13 Jbeta primers. Repertoires were generated with immunoSEQ multiplex PCR, while TCRdb's copy carries only in-frame clones and drops some. The sample consists of around 190,000 clones, roughly 85% of them appearing once. The sequencing input was PBMCs. All receptors come from a woman aged 40 to 50 in good health and CMV-seronegative.

The CDR3 coding sequence is TGCGCCAGCAGTTCAATCGGCAGGTTCTTTGGGCCCCAGCATTTT. Translating it yields CASSSIGRFFGPQHF. This sequence joins TRBV23-1 and TRBJ1-5; unclear D gene. TRBV23-1 has ORF status, its function being uncertain. The CDR3 contains 15 residues. V dropped 5 bases and J dropped 9 bases, with 20 bases sitting between them.

The chain is built from TRBV2 and TRBJ2-2, with 9 positions matching TRBD1. The V and J ends lost 3 bases and 5 bases, in that order; junction bases with no gene match: 4. The CDR3 is made up of 15 amino acids. CDR1 and CDR2 from the germline V gene are SNHLY and FYNNEI. CDR3 in DNA: TGTGCCAGCAGTGATGGACAGGGGCGAACCGGGGAGCTGTTTTTT. The encoded protein is CASSDGQGRTGELFF.

V is TRBV5-4 and J is TRBJ2-5; TRBD1 aligns across 10 bases. The J call may not be correct, given that the DNA end is closer to TRBJ2-7. CDR3 length: 14 amino acids. The germline gives CDR1 SGHNT, CDR2 YYREEE (reference sequence). The CDR3 reads CAIRPTGGAYEQYF. CDR3 DNA: TGTGCCATCCGACCGACAGGGGGCGCGTACGAGCAGTACTTC.

The chain has TRBV4-1 and TRBJ1-4; TRBD1 aligns across 7 bases. J gave up 5 bases and V 0 bases, and 12 bases lay outside the gene matches. There are 18 residues in the CDR3. Germline V gene sequence: CDR1 MGHRA, CDR2 YSYEKL. The CDR3 DNA reads as TGCGCCAGCAGCCAAGATGAAGGGGGCGCGAGGACAAATGAAAAACTGTTTTTT. This translates into CASSQDEGGARTNEKLFF.

This clone was observed a few times. The chain employs TRBV6-5 and TRBJ2-4, with D possibly being TRBD2 (6 bases). V shed 6 bases and J shed 6 bases, with 15 bases lying between them. Germline assignment: CDR1 MNHEY and CDR2 SVGAGI. This CDR3 has 14 residues. The CDR3 nucleotides read TGTGCCAGCAGCTCCACCGGGAGCTTAAACATTCAGTACTTC. The encoded protein is CASSSTGSLNIQYF.

This clone has a single count. This rearrangement joins TRBV15 to TRBJ1-1, with 8 bases fitting TRBD1. Losses at the gene ends were 0 bases for V and 2 bases for J; bases not matched to a gene: 5. This CDR3 is 16 amino acids long. CDR1 and CDR2 (germline): LNHNV, YYDKDF (reference sequence). CDR3 amino acids: CATSRDRGRTNTEAFF. The CDR3 DNA is TGTGCCACCAGCAGAGACAGGGGGCGAACCAACACTGAAGCTTTCTTT.

CDR3 loop: CAGHVAGELFF. The CDR3 nucleotides read TGTGCCGGTCATGTAGCCGGGGAGCTGTTTTTT. The chain joins TRBV7-8 to TRBJ2-2; D is unclear. Looked up from germline, CDR1 is SGHVS and CDR2 is FQNEAQ. Trimming shortened V by 11 bases and J by 6 bases, and 10 bases separated the two germline ends. The CDR3 extends over 11 amino acids.

This clone was seen a few times. The V call is TRBV4-1, the J call TRBJ1-1, with 8 bases identical to TRBD1. J was trimmed by 3 bases and V by 3 bases; bases with no gene match: 3. The CDR3 consists of 14 residues. Germline assignment: CDR1 MGHRA and CDR2 YSYEKL. The CDR3 region has the DNA TGCGCCAGCAGCCACCACAGGGGGTACACTGAAGCTTTCTTT. Protein product: CASSHHRGYTEAFF.

The chain couples TRBV25-1 to TRBJ2-4; TRBD1 might be the D (6 bases). The length of the CDR3 is 15 residues. Germline V lookup: CDR1 MGHDK, CDR2 SYGVNS. V shed 2 bases and J shed 5 bases, with 13 bases lying between them. CDR3 in DNA: TGTGCCAGCAGTGAAATGGGGGCTCTCGAAAACATTCAGTACTTC. Its protein product is CASSEMGALENIQYF.

J is TRBJ1-6 and V is TRBV6-6; D not certain. The CDR3 sequence is 14 residues long. Trimming shortened V by 0 bases and J by 9 bases, and 9 bases separated the two germline ends. Germline V gene lookup returns CDR1 MNHNY and CDR2 SVGAGI (reference sequence). The CDR3 region has the DNA TGTGCCAGCAGTTACTCGAGGATGGGTTCACCCCTCCACTTT. It yields the protein CASSYSRMGSPLHF.

The CDR3 protein is CASSTSPGEDNQPQHF. CDR3 DNA sequence: TGTGCCAGCAGTACCAGTCCGGGGGAGGACAATCAGCCCCAGCATTTT. The chain employs TRBV5-4 and TRBJ1-5; D may be TRBD1 (5 bases). CDR1 is SGHNT and CDR2 is YYREEE in the germline V gene (reference sequence). CDR3 length: 16 amino acids. V was trimmed by 5 bases and J by 3 bases, leaving 18 bases between them.

The V gene is TRBV7-6, the J gene TRBJ2-3, with a possible D match to TRBD2 (6 bases). Deletions cut 5 bases from V and 2 bases from J, with 14 bases between. CDR1 SGHVS and CDR2 FNYEAQ come from the germline V gene. The CDR3 totals 15 residues. CDR3 in DNA: TGTGCCAGCAGCCTAGGGGACTCGCACACAGATACGCAGTATTTT. This translates into CASSLGDSHTDTQYF.

The chain is built from TRBV9 and TRBJ2-3; 8 positions match TRBD1. Germline values: CDR1 SGDLS, CDR2 YYNGEE. CDR3 length: 19 amino acids. Germline trimming cut 2 bases from V and 5 bases from J; bases unmatched to any gene: 19. The CDR3: CASSVGQGEKFRRGDTQYF. The CDR3 DNA reads as TGTGCCAGCAGCGTCGGACAGGGTGAGAAATTCCGGAGGGGAGATACGCAGTATTTT.

This chain links TRBV5-1 with TRBJ1-1; D might be TRBD1 (6 bases). The CDR3 totals 13 residues. V was pared by 7 bases and J by 1 base, with 11 bases between. Per germline, CDR1 SGHRS and CDR2 YFSETQ. The CDR3: CASGQRANTEAFF. DNA for the CDR3: TGCGCCAGCGGACAGAGGGCGAACACTGAAGCTTTCTTT. The full variable domain, rest sourced from reference TRBV5-1 and TRBJ1-1, is KAGVTQTPRYLIKTRGQQVTLSCSPISGHRSVSWYQQTPGQGLQFLFEYFSETQRNKGNFPGRFSGRQFSNSRSEMNVSTLELGDSALYLCASGQRANTEAFFGQGTRLTVV.

This rearrangement joins TRBV28 to TRBJ2-7, with D possibly matching TRBD1 (5 bases). V was trimmed by 7 bases and J by 0 bases, leaving 10 bases between them. The CDR3 has 13 amino acids. Germline V gene data show CDR1 as MDHEN and CDR2 as SYDVKM. The CDR3 nucleotides read TGTGCCAGCAAACGACAGAGCTCCTACGAGCAGTACTTC. Translating it yields CASKRQSSYEQYF.

The chain recombines TRBV15 with TRBJ2-5, with 9 bases identical to TRBD2. After removal of 0 bases from V and 4 bases from J, the junction contained 3 bases not matched to a gene. CDR1 is LNHNV, CDR2 YYDKDF, per germline (reference sequence). This CDR3 has 15 residues. The CDR3 sequence is CATSRDTSGLETQYF. The CDR3 DNA sequence: TGTGCCACCAGCAGAGATACTAGCGGGTTAGAGACCCAGTACTTC.

The genes are TRBV19 and TRBJ1-1; D is ambiguous. Trimming took 2 bases from V and 6 from J, leaving 13 bases between them. Germline V gene lookup returns CDR1 LNHDA and CDR2 SQIVND (reference sequence). This CDR3 has 14 residues. CDR3 DNA: TGTGCCAGTAGTATAACCCCCCAGGTCCCTGAAGCTTTCTTT. This codes for CASSITPQVPEAFF.

The V and J genes are TRBV28 and TRBJ1-3; 7 bases match TRBD1. J lost 0 bases, V lost 5 bases, and 10 bases had no gene match. Germline V gives CDR1 MDHEN, CDR2 SYDVKM. The CDR3 contains 17 residues. Written as DNA, the CDR3 is TGTGCCAGCAGTCCCGGGACAGATTATTACTCTGGAAACACCATATATTTT. Encoded protein: CASSPGTDYYSGNTIYF.

The V and J genes are TRBV5-4 and TRBJ1-1, with TRBD1 as a possible D gene (5 bases). V was clipped by 0 bases and J by 7 bases, with 13 bases between them. The CDR3 totals 14 residues. Germline V lookup: CDR1 SGHNT, CDR2 YYREEE (reference sequence). This chain's CDR3 is CASSLAQGGIEAFF. In DNA form, the CDR3 reads TGTGCCAGCAGCTTGGCCCAGGGAGGAATTGAAGCTTTCTTT.

The rearrangement joins TRBV7-2 to TRBJ2-5; possible D gene TRBD1, 7 bases. The J call is in doubt because the DNA end fits TRBJ2-7 better. In germline, CDR1 is SGHTA, CDR2 FQGNSA. The CDR3 contains 16 residues. The CDR3 loop reads CASSLVTAGGSHEQYF. The CDR3 DNA reads TGTGCCAGCAGCTTAGTTACGGCAGGGGGGTCCCACGAGCAGTACTTC.